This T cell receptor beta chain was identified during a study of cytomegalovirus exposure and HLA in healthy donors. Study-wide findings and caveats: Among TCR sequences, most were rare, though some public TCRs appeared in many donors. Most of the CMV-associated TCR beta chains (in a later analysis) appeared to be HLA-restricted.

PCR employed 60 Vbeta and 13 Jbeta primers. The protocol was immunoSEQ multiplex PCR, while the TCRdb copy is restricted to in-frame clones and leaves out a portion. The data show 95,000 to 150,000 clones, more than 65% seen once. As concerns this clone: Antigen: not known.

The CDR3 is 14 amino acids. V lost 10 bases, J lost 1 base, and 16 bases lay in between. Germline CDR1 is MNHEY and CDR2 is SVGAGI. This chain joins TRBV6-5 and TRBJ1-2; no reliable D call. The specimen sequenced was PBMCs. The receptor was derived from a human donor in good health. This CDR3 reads CATVREKGNYGYTF. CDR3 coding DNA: TGTGCCACCGTGAGGGAAAAGGGTAACTATGGCTACACCTTC.